This T cell receptor (beta chain) derives from a study of blood T cell repertoires in COVID-19. Germline V gives CDR1 MNHEY, CDR2 SVGAGI. The CDR3 is 14 amino acids. The V gene lost 7 bases and the J gene lost 10 bases, with 20 bases spanning the gap. In the original processing: Nucleated cell counts were estimated from reference gene primer amplification. TCRdb keeps only in-frame clones here, not all; method: immunoSEQ multiplex PCR. Clonal size and the V and J genes are those of that table, whereas D and trimming came from the DNA. The table lists roughly 200,000 clones, about 77% of them singletons.

The material sequenced was peripheral blood. The chain carries TRBV6-5 and TRBJ2-1, with a possible D match to TRBD2 (5 bases). The receptor was isolated from a woman aged 80 or over with active or convalescent COVID-19. CDR3 sequence reads: CASMGASLGHEQFF. CDR3 nucleotides: TGTGCCAGCATGGGAGCGAGTTTAGGCCACGAGCAGTTCTTC.